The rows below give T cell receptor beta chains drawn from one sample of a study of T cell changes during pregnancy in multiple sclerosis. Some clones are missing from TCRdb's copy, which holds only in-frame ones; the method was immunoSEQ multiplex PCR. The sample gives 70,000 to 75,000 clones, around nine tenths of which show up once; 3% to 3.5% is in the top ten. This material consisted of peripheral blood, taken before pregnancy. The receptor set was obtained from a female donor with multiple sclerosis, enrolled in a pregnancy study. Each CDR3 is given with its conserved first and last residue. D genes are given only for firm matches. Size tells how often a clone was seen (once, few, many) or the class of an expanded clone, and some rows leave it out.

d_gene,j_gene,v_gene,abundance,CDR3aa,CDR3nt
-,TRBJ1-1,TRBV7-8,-,CASRMIDGIGGTEAFF,TGTGCCAGCAGAATGATTGATGGAATAGGGGGCACTGAAGCTTTCTTT
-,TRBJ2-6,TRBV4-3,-,CASSPGGAGANVLTF,TGCGCCAGCAGCCCAGGAGGGGCTGGGGCCAACGTCCTGACTTTC
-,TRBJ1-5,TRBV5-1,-,CASSLSGRDSNQPQHF,TGCGCCAGCAGCTTGAGTGGCAGGGATAGCAATCAGCCCCAGCATTTT
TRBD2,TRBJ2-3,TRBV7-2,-,CASSLESSGGVGTQYF,TGTGCCAGCAGCTTAGAATCTAGCGGGGGGGTGGGTACGCAGTATTTT
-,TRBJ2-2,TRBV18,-,CASSLARATGELFF,TGTGCCAGCTCACTGGCCAGGGCCACCGGGGAGCTGTTTTTT
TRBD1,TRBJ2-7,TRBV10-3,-,CAIRIQGSDRTYEQYF,TGTGCCATCAGGATACAGGGGTCAGATCGGACCTACGAGCAGTACTTC
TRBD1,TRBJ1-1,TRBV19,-,CASSTLPGQVTNTEAFF,TGTGCCAGTAGTACGCTGCCCGGACAGGTCACGAACACTGAAGCTTTCTTT
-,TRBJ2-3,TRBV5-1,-,CASSFLGTGDHLTQYF,TGCGCCAGCAGCTTCCTCGGGACGGGGGATCATTTGACGCAGTATTTT
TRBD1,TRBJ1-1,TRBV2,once,CASKVQGDTEAFF,TGTGCCAGCAAGGTACAGGGGGACACTGAAGCTTTCTTT
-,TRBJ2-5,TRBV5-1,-,CASSLGGRPGLETQYF,TGCGCCAGCAGCTTGGGGGGGCGTCCGGGGCTTGAGACCCAGTACTTC
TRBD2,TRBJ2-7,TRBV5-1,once,CASSFGLAGGASYEQYF,TGCGCCAGCAGCTTTGGACTAGCGGGAGGGGCGTCCTACGAGCAGTACTTC
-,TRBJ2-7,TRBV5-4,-,CASSPFRQVDEQYF,TGTGCCAGCAGCCCCTTTCGACAGGTTGACGAGCAGTACTTC
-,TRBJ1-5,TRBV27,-,CASSLRREINQPQHF,TGTGCCAGCAGTTTAAGGCGGGAGATAAATCAGCCCCAGCATTTT
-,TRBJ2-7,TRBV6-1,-,CASSSGTSTFYEQYF,TGTGCCAGCAGTTCCGGGACATCCACCTTCTACGAGCAGTACTTC
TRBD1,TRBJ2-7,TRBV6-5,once,CASIPRDRYEQYF,TGTGCCAGCATCCCCAGGGACAGATACGAGCAGTACTTC
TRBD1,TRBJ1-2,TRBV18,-,CASSPGTGGYTF,TGTGCCAGCTCACCGGGGACAGGAGGCTACACCTTC
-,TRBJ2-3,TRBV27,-,CASSITGDTDTQYF,TGTGCCAGCAGTATAACAGGAGACACAGATACGCAGTATTTT
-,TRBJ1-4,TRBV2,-,CASSPWSRAPMVNEKLFF,TGTGCCAGCAGTCCTTGGTCGCGGGCCCCCATGGTTAATGAAAAACTGTTTTTT
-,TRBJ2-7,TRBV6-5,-,CASSYTMTGYEQYF,TGTGCCAGCAGTTACACCATGACAGGCTACGAGCAGTACTTC
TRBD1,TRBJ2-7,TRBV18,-,CASSPTGTGSEQYF,TGTGCCAGCTCACCAACCGGGACAGGATCCGAGCAGTACTTC
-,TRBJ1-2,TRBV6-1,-,CASSPDSPYGYTF,TGTGCCAGCAGCCCCGACAGTCCCTATGGCTACACCTTC
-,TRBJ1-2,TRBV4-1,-,CASSQEWLAFYGYTF,TGCGCCAGCAGCCAAGAGTGGCTAGCATTTTATGGCTACACCTTC
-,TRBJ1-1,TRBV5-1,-,CASRTNSGMNTEAFF,TGCGCCAGCAGAACGAATTCAGGGATGAACACTGAAGCTTTCTTT
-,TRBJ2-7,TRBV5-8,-,CASSLDMGTSYEQYF,TGTGCCAGCAGCTTGGATATGGGGACTTCCTACGAGCAGTACTTC
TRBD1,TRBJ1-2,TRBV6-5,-,CASSTGTGQVYGYTF,TGTGCCAGCAGTACTGGGACAGGGCAGGTCTATGGCTACACCTTC
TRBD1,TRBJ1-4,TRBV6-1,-,CASSEWGDRVEKLFF,TGTGCCAGCAGTGAATGGGGGGACAGGGTCGAAAAACTGTTTTTT
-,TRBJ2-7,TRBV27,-,CASSRQNYEQYF,TGTGCCAGCAGTAGACAGAACTACGAGCAGTACTTC
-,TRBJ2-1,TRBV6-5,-,CASWRDSNNEQFF,TGTGCCAGCTGGCGGGATAGCAACAATGAGCAGTTCTTC
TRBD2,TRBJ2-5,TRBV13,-,CASSLRLGGLAGVSWKETQYF,TGTGCCAGCAGCCTGCGGCTGGGTGGACTAGCGGGAGTTAGTTGGAAAGAGACCCAGTACTTC
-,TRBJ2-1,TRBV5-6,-,CASSLGQLSYNEQFF,TGTGCCAGCAGCTTGGGACAGCTCTCCTACAATGAGCAGTTCTTC